The sequence of this TCR beta chain was determined in a study of beta chain features in type 1 diabetes. Whole-study findings and limits: Among all four CD4+ subsets, Type 1 diabetes patients had TCRB CDR3s that were moderately but significantly shorter.

CD45RO/CCR7/CD25/CD127/CD95/CD27 separated CD4+ naive, central memory, regulatory and stem cell-like memory cells by sorting. Expressed TCRB transcripts were sequenced because the isolated RNA had all been reverse transcribed beforehand. Data came from immunoSEQ multiplex PCR; TCRdb stores just in-frame clones and leaves some out. The data contain about 360,000 clones, over 9.5% of them seen just once; the ten biggest clones take up about 0.018%. On this clone itself: Antigen unknown.

The receptor was isolated from a man aged 18 to 35 in good health. Sequencing was performed on naive CD4+ T cells from blood.

The CDR3 DNA reads TGCGCCAGCAGTGACCGACAGGGTGAGAGATCTGGGGCCAACGTCCTGACTTTC. Encoded protein: CASSDRQGERSGANVLTF. The chain has TRBV10-2 and TRBJ2-6; 7 positions match TRBD1. Germline V gene sequence: CDR1 WSHSY, CDR2 SAAADI. The V and J ends lost 3 bases and 1 base, in that order; junction bases with no gene match: 9. This CDR3 is built from 18 residues.